Presented here are 19 T cell receptor beta chains from one specimen sequenced in a study of blood T cell repertoires in COVID-19. Assay: immunoSEQ multiplex PCR; the TCRdb copy retains only in-frame clones and omits some. The sample carries some 140,000 clones, around 73% recorded once. Source material: peripheral blood. The receptors derive from a man aged 55 to 70 who had recovered from COVID-19.

For this clone: This specimen includes other DNA sequences encoding the same CDR3. This chain links TRBV5-1 with TRBJ2-3; maybe TRBD2 (5 bases). Trimming took off 2 bases at V and 0 bases at J, with 10 bases between the two ends. Germline V gene lookup returns CDR1 SGHRS and CDR2 YFSETQ. The CDR3 loop spans 15 amino acids. The CDR3 nucleotides are TGCGCCAGCAGCTTCAGCGGCTCTAGCACAGATACGCAGTATTTT. Amino acids: CASSFSGSSTDTQYF.

The chain joins TRBV20-1 to TRBJ1-1; a weak D match, TRBD1 (5 bases). This CDR3 region has 11 residues. The V gene's germline CDR1 is DFQATT and CDR2 SNEGSKA (reference sequence). Trimming cost V 4 bases and J 7 bases, with 10 bases left between them. CDR3 coding DNA: TGCAGTGCTACCGGACACCGTGAAGCTTTCTTT. This sequence encodes CSATGHREAFF.

Only a few counts were recorded for this clone. This sample also contains other DNA sequences that code for the same CDR3. The gene calls are TRBV19 and TRBJ1-1; D might be TRBD1 (6 bases). The CDR3 length is 14 residues. The V end was cut by 3 bases, the J end by 4 bases, with 12 bases between. Germline V gene sequence: CDR1 LNHDA, CDR2 SQIVND (reference sequence). DNA for the CDR3: TGTGCCAGTAGTATTGGGGGCGCTGGCACTGAAGCTTTCTTT. The encoded protein is CASSIGGAGTEAFF.

This clone was counted between two and nine times. The CDR3: CASSPQGGVGNTIYF. As DNA, the CDR3 is TGTGCCAGCAGCCCACAGGGTGGGGTTGGAAACACCATATATTTT. The chain has TRBV7-8 and TRBJ1-3, with D perhaps matching TRBD1 (6 bases). This CDR3 has 15 residues. The germline V gene has CDR1 SGHVS and CDR2 FQNEAQ. The V end lost 5 bases, the J end lost 3 bases, and 14 bases lay between the germline ends.

The chain has TRBV27 and TRBJ1-2; D is unclear. Germline V lookup: CDR1 MNHEY, CDR2 SMNVEV (reference sequence). The ends were cut back, 8 bases at V and 3 bases at J, with 16 bases in the middle. This CDR3 spans 14 amino acids. CDR3: CASRRGGKDYGYTF. CDR3 in DNA: TGTGCCAGCCGCCGAGGTGGTAAAGACTATGGCTACACCTTC.

V and J are TRBV28 and TRBJ1-3; TRBD1 agrees at 9 bases. V shed 5 bases, J shed 4 bases, and the junction held 9 bases outside the gene matches. CDR3 length equals 16 residues. The germline CDR1 and CDR2 sequences are MDHEN and SYDVKM. CDR3 sequence reads: CASSTRGQGLGNTIYF. The CDR3 DNA is TGTGCCAGCAGTACCCGGGGACAGGGACTCGGAAACACCATATATTTT.

The V gene is TRBV28, the J gene TRBJ2-5; 16 positions agree with TRBD2. The CDR3 loop spans 16 amino acids. The germline V gene encodes CDR1 MDHEN and CDR2 SYDVKM. Losses at the gene ends were 5 bases for V and 4 bases for J; bases not matched to a gene: 4. The CDR3 loop reads CASSVGLAGGTETQYF. DNA for the CDR3: TGTGCCAGCAGTGTGGGACTAGCGGGGGGGACAGAGACCCAGTACTTC.

J is TRBJ2-7 and V is TRBV13; D is possibly TRBD2 (5 bases). The CDR3 extends over 16 amino acids. CDR1 is PRHDT and CDR2 is FYEKMQ in the germline V gene (reference sequence). Trimming stripped 5 bases from V and 0 bases from J, with 17 bases between. The CDR3, as DNA: TGTGCCAGCAGCACCAGACTACGGCGTAGCTCCTACGAGCAGTACTTC. Translated, it gives CASSTRLRRSSYEQYF.

The chain recombines TRBV3-1 (or the pseudogene TRBV3-2) with TRBJ2-5; TRBD2 agrees at 9 bases. Germline CDR1 reads LGHDT; CDR2 reads YNNKEL (reference sequence). The V segment lost 5 bases and the J segment 5 bases; nucleotides outside the gene matches: 12. There are 16 residues in the CDR3. The CDR3 region has the DNA TGTGCCAGCAGCGACCGACTAGCGGCCCGGCTGGAGACCCAGTACTTC. Translation gives CASSDRLAARLETQYF.

The rearrangement links TRBV5-1 to TRBJ2-2, with D maybe TRBD1 (6 bases). CDR3 size: 17 residues. Trimming removed 0 bases at V and 4 bases at J, with 16 bases between. Germline V gene lookup returns CDR1 SGHRS and CDR2 YFSETQ. CDR3 sequence (DNA): TGCGCCAGCAGCTTGGCCTCGTCGCCGACAGGCACCGGGGAGCTGTTTTTT. Protein: CASSLASSPTGTGELFF. Based on the CDR3 plus reference TRBV5-1 and TRBJ2-2, the full variable domain is KAGVTQTPRYLIKTRGQQVTLSCSPISGHRSVSWYQQTPGQGLQFLFEYFSETQRNKGNFPGRFSGRQFSNSRSEMNVSTLELGDSALYLCASSLASSPTGTGELFFGEGSRLTVL.

This chain links TRBV18 with TRBJ1-2; 9 bases are a match to TRBD1. Germline V lookup: CDR1 KGHSH, CDR2 LQKENI. Trimming took 2 bases from V and 6 from J; bases not matched to a gene: 10. The CDR3 is 16 amino acids. This chain's CDR3 is CASSPGTGRSTDGYTF. CDR3 bases: TGTGCCAGCTCACCAGGGACAGGGCGATCTACGGATGGCTACACCTTC.

The chain combines TRBV19 with TRBJ1-5, with 7 bases identical to TRBD1. The CDR3 has 14 amino acids. The germline V gene has CDR1 LNHDA and CDR2 SQIVND (reference sequence). The ends lost 5 bases at V and 4 bases at J; junction bases unmatched: 5. The CDR3 DNA sequence: TGTGCCAGTAGTTTGACAGGGTGGAATCAGCCCCAGCATTTT. As protein: CASSLTGWNQPQHF. The complete variable domain, with remaining parts taken from reference TRBV19 and TRBJ1-5, reads DGGITQSPKYLFRKEGQNVTLSCEQNLNHDAMYWYRQDPGQGLRLIYYSQIVNDFQKGDIAEGYSVSREKKESFPLTVTSAQKNPTAFYLCASSLTGWNQPQHFGDGTRLSIL.

The rearrangement links TRBV4-3 to TRBJ2-1, with D perhaps TRBD2 (5 bases). This CDR3 contains 16 residues. V lost 4 bases and J lost 3, with 16 bases in between. Per the germline V gene, CDR1 is LGHNA and CDR2 is YSLEER. CDR3 amino acids: CASSPLGSGLYNEQFF. In DNA, the CDR3 is TGCGCCAGCAGCCCCCTAGGGAGCGGTCTCTACAATGAGCAGTTCTTC.

This sequence joins TRBV7-2 and TRBJ2-7; D possibly corresponds to TRBD2 (5 bases). The length of the CDR3 is 13 residues. V was shortened by 0 bases and J by 4 bases, with 7 bases between the two germline ends. Per germline, CDR1 SGHTA and CDR2 FQGNSA. The chain's CDR3 is CASSLAPGYEQYF. CDR3 in DNA: TGTGCCAGCAGCTTAGCTCCGGGGTACGAGCAGTACTTC.

The chain employs TRBV28 and TRBJ1-2; no reliable D call. V dropped 5 bases and J dropped 4 bases, with 23 bases sitting between them. The CDR3 extends over 17 amino acids. Germline-derived CDR1 and CDR2 are MDHEN and SYDVKM. CDR3 nucleotide sequence: TGTGCCAGCAGTCCCCGGGGAGACCGCAATTCTCCCTATGGCTACACCTTC. Translation gives CASSPRGDRNSPYGYTF.

The CDR3 bases are TGTGCCAGCAGTTCTTCAGGGGACTATGGCTACACCTTC. This gives the protein CASSSSGDYGYTF. This chain joins TRBV6-5 and TRBJ1-2, with a weak D call TRBD1 (6 bases). The CDR3 runs 13 residues. CDR1 and CDR2 from the germline V gene are MNHEY and SVGAGI. The germline V and J ends were trimmed by 4 bases and 3 bases, with 9 bases remaining between them.

The chain couples TRBV5-1 to TRBJ2-7; TRBD1 matches 7 bases. J was trimmed by 5 bases and V by 0 bases; bases with no gene match: 5. Germline values: CDR1 SGHRS, CDR2 YFSETQ. The CDR3 runs 14 residues. CDR3 coding DNA: TGCGCCAGCAGCTTGGGGACAGGCTTAAACGAGCAGTACTTC. This sequence encodes CASSLGTGLNEQYF. The whole variable domain, remainder taken from reference TRBV5-1 and TRBJ2-7, is KAGVTQTPRYLIKTRGQQVTLSCSPISGHRSVSWYQQTPGQGLQFLFEYFSETQRNKGNFPGRFSGRQFSNSRSEMNVSTLELGDSALYLCASSLGTGLNEQYFGPGTRLTVT.

This clone was observed a handful of times. This chain links TRBV4-2 with TRBJ2-2, with TRBD2 matching 7 bases. CDR1 LGHNA and CDR2 YNFKEQ come from the germline V gene. V lost 7 bases to trimming and J lost 2 bases; unmatched junction nucleotides: 10. The CDR3 runs 16 residues. CDR3 in DNA: TGTGCCAGCAAATCCCCGGCTAGCGGCAACACCGGGGAGCTGTTTTTT. Residues: CASKSPASGNTGELFF.

The genes are TRBV7-2 and TRBJ2-5; 8 bases are a match to TRBD1. Trimming took 1 base from V and 3 from J; bases not matched to a gene: 4. There are 15 residues in the CDR3. Germline V lookup: CDR1 SGHTA, CDR2 FQGNSA. In nucleotides, the CDR3 is TGTGCCAGCAGCTTAGAGGCAGGGGGCAAAGAGACCCAGTACTTC. It is translated as CASSLEAGGKETQYF.